Listed below are T cell receptor beta chains from one sample, sequenced in a study of control samples from healthy donors and cancer patients. Only in-frame clones appear in the TCRdb table, and some are missing; sequencing was by immunoSEQ multiplex PCR. This sample has about 150,000 clones, with 94% found just once. The sample consisted of blood. These receptors were collected from a man aged 40-49 years in good health. Each CDR3 is given with its conserved first and last residue. Fields, in order: clone size, J gene, D gene, V gene, CDR3 DNA, CDR3 protein. The D gene is left open where the match is weak. Clone sizes are given selectively: once, few, many, or a class where the clone is expanded.

size: NA
J: TRBJ2-4
D: TRBD2
V: TRBV7-2
DNA: TGTGCCAGCAGCCCCCGGACTAGCGGGGGAGGCAAAAACATTCAGTACTTC
CDR3: CASSPRTSGGGKNIQYF

size: NA
J: TRBJ2-7
D: NA
V: TRBV24-1
DNA: TGTGCCACCAGTGTGGGCGGAAAAAGCTCCTACGAGCAGTACTTC
CDR3: CATSVGGKSSYEQYF

size: NA
J: TRBJ1-1
D: NA
V: TRBV19
DNA: TGTGCCAGTAGTTTATCGAACACTGAAGCTTTCTTT
CDR3: CASSLSNTEAFF

size: once
J: TRBJ1-4
D: NA
V: TRBV5-1
DNA: TGCGCCAGCAGCTTAGGAGGCAGCCCTAATGAAAAACTGTTTTTT
CDR3: CASSLGGSPNEKLFF

size: NA
J: TRBJ1-1
D: NA
V: TRBV6-5
DNA: TGTGCCAGCATTCCACCAGGGAGGGGGAACACTGAAGCTTTCTTT
CDR3: CASIPPGRGNTEAFF

size: NA
J: TRBJ2-2
D: TRBD1
V: TRBV11-2
DNA: TGTGCCAGCAGCGCCGGACAGGGGCCTTTCACCGGGGAGCTGTTTTTT
CDR3: CASSAGQGPFTGELFF

size: NA
J: TRBJ1-1
D: NA
V: TRBV5-6
DNA: TGTGCCAGCAGCTCGGGAAATGAAGCTTTCTTT
CDR3: CASSSGNEAFF

size: once
J: TRBJ1-2
D: NA
V: TRBV12-3/TRBV12-4
DNA: TGTGCCAGCAGAATTGGACGGAACTATGGCTACACCTTC
CDR3: CASRIGRNYGYTF

size: NA
J: TRBJ1-1
D: NA
V: TRBV14
DNA: TGTGCCAGCAGCCCTCCAGCGAACACTGAAGCTTTCTTT
CDR3: CASSPPANTEAFF

size: once
J: TRBJ2-5
D: TRBD2
V: TRBV29-1
DNA: TGCAGCGTTGAGCTAGCGGTGACCCTCCAAGAGACCCAGTACTTC
CDR3: CSVELAVTLQETQYF

size: NA
J: TRBJ2-3
D: TRBD2
V: TRBV5-1
DNA: TGCGCCAGCAGCTTGGGCACTAGCGGGGGGACAGATACGCAGTATTTT
CDR3: CASSLGTSGGTDTQYF

size: NA
J: TRBJ1-2
D: NA
V: TRBV5-5
DNA: TGTGCCAGCAGCCAGATTAGGGGCCCCAGCTATGGCTACACCTTC
CDR3: CASSQIRGPSYGYTF

size: NA
J: TRBJ1-2
D: TRBD1
V: TRBV9
DNA: TGTGCCAGCAGCGCCAACAGGGGCGCGAATCATGGCTACACCTTC
CDR3: CASSANRGANHGYTF

size: NA
J: TRBJ2-4
D: NA
V: TRBV6-6
DNA: TGTGCCAGCAGTACTGGGGGGCTCAGGGCCATTCAGTACTTC
CDR3: CASSTGGLRAIQYF

size: NA
J: TRBJ1-4
D: TRBD1
V: TRBV6-5
DNA: TGTGCCAGCAGCTCCCGGACAGGGCGGGATGAAAAACTGTTTTTT
CDR3: CASSSRTGRDEKLFF

size: NA
J: TRBJ1-4
D: NA
V: TRBV4-2
DNA: TGTGCCAGCAGCCAAGATGGGTTTAAGTTTGAAAAACTGTTTTTT
CDR3: CASSQDGFKFEKLFF

size: once
J: TRBJ2-7
D: NA
V: TRBV15
DNA: TGTGCCACCAGCAGAGATGACGACAGGCATAGCTCCTACGAGCAGTACTTC
CDR3: CATSRDDDRHSSYEQYF

size: NA
J: TRBJ2-1
D: TRBD2
V: TRBV6-2/TRBV6-3
DNA: TGTGCCAGCAGTTACGGGGTAGCGGGCAAACATCCAAAATACAATGAGCAGTTCTTC
CDR3: CASSYGVAGKHPKYNEQFF

size: NA
J: TRBJ1-4
D: NA
V: TRBV19
DNA: TGTGCCAGTAGTAGCGGGAAGGGACGCGCTGCTAATGAAAAACTGTTTTTT
CDR3: CASSSGKGRAANEKLFF

size: once
J: TRBJ1-1
D: NA
V: TRBV27
DNA: TGTGCCAGCAGCCCGGGGAACACTGAAGCTTTCTTT
CDR3: CASSPGNTEAFF

size: NA
J: TRBJ1-6
D: NA
V: TRBV18
DNA: TGTGCCAGCTCACCACCGAACAGGGCCAATTCACCCCTCCACTTT
CDR3: CASSPPNRANSPLHF

size: NA
J: TRBJ1-1
D: NA
V: TRBV10-3
DNA: TGTGCCATCAGTGCGAAACAGGGACTGAACACTGAAGCTTTCTTT
CDR3: CAISAKQGLNTEAFF

size: NA
J: TRBJ1-1
D: TRBD1
V: TRBV6-5
DNA: TGTGCCAGCAGTTACTCGGGACAGATGAACACTGAAGCTTTCTTT
CDR3: CASSYSGQMNTEAFF

size: NA
J: TRBJ2-5
D: TRBD2
V: TRBV5-1
DNA: TGCGCCAGCAGCTCCACGACTAGCGGGGGGCGGGTGCGAGAGACCCAGTACTTC
CDR3: CASSSTTSGGRVRETQYF

size: few
J: TRBJ1-5
D: TRBD1
V: TRBV6-1
DNA: TGTGCCAGCAGTGAAGCGTGGGGGGGACAGGGACAGCCCCAGCATTTT
CDR3: CASSEAWGGQGQPQHF

size: NA
J: TRBJ1-2
D: NA
V: TRBV12-3/TRBV12-4
DNA: TGTGCCAGCAGTTTCCTGGCGGGGGGGGCAGCCTTC
CDR3: CASSFLAGGAAF

size: NA
J: TRBJ2-1
D: TRBD1
V: TRBV11-3
DNA: TGTGCCAGCAGCCCTAAGGCCTGGACAGGGGGCGCGGGTGAGCAGTTCTTC
CDR3: CASSPKAWTGGAGEQFF

size: NA
J: TRBJ1-4
D: NA
V: TRBV6-5
DNA: TGTGCCAGCAGTTACCGAGTGACCGGAAAACTGTTTTTT
CDR3: CASSYRVTGKLFF

size: NA
J: TRBJ1-2
D: NA
V: TRBV7-2
DNA: TGTGCCAGCAGCTCCCCCCTCCCCAATAATAGCTACACCTTC
CDR3: CASSSPLPNNSYTF

size: NA
J: TRBJ1-1
D: NA
V: TRBV6-5
DNA: TGTGCCAGCAGTTACAAGGGACCGAACACTGAAGCTTTCTTT
CDR3: CASSYKGPNTEAFF

size: NA
J: TRBJ2-6
D: NA
V: TRBV27
DNA: TGTGCCAGCAGTGCCTCCGGGTTCCCTGGGGCCAACGTCCTGACTTTC
CDR3: CASSASGFPGANVLTF

size: NA
J: TRBJ1-2
D: TRBD1
V: TRBV15
DNA: TGTGCCACCACGCAAACCTGGACAGGGTTCAACTATGGCTACACCTTC
CDR3: CATTQTWTGFNYGYTF

size: NA
J: TRBJ1-2
D: TRBD1
V: TRBV9
DNA: TGTGCCAGCAGCCTTGGACAGGGGAACTATGGCTACACCTTC
CDR3: CASSLGQGNYGYTF

size: NA
J: TRBJ2-2
D: NA
V: TRBV14
DNA: TGTGCCAGCAGCCTTCGGGAAGCTTCGGGCACCGGGGAGCTGTTTTTT
CDR3: CASSLREASGTGELFF

size: NA
J: TRBJ2-1
D: TRBD1
V: TRBV7-9
DNA: TGTGCCAGCAGCCTACGGGACAGTTACAATGAGCAGTTCTTC
CDR3: CASSLRDSYNEQFF

size: NA
J: TRBJ1-6
D: NA
V: TRBV19
DNA: TGTGCCAGTAGTATAGGACAGTATTCACCCCTCCACTTT
CDR3: CASSIGQYSPLHF

size: once
J: TRBJ2-1
D: TRBD1
V: TRBV5-4
DNA: TGTGCCAGCAGCGGGGACAGGATTACTGTTGGGTTTTACAATGAGCAGTTCTTC
CDR3: CASSGDRITVGFYNEQFF

size: NA
J: TRBJ2-4
D: NA
V: TRBV29-1
DNA: TGCAGCGTTGAAGCGAGGGACATTCAGTACTTC
CDR3: CSVEARDIQYF

size: once
J: TRBJ1-1
D: NA
V: TRBV18
DNA: TGTGCCAGCTCACCCGAGGAATTTACAGGGCGGCTGAACACTGAAGCTTTCTTT
CDR3: CASSPEEFTGRLNTEAFF

size: once
J: TRBJ1-2
D: TRBD1
V: TRBV27
DNA: TGTGCCAGCAGTTTCACCACCACAGGGGCTGGCTACACCTTC
CDR3: CASSFTTTGAGYTF

size: NA
J: TRBJ1-6
D: NA
V: TRBV19
DNA: TGTGCCAGTAGTACTTCTAGGAGTAGTTCACCCCTCCACTTT
CDR3: CASSTSRSSSPLHF

size: NA
J: TRBJ2-3
D: NA
V: TRBV27
DNA: TGTGCCAGCAGTTCCTCGAGGGCTTTGAGGGTGCATACAGATACGCAGTATTTT
CDR3: CASSSSRALRVHTDTQYF

size: few
J: TRBJ1-1
D: TRBD1
V: TRBV13
DNA: TGTGCCAGCAGAAGCGGACAGGCTCGGAACACTGAAGCTTTCTTT
CDR3: CASRSGQARNTEAFF

size: NA
J: TRBJ1-4
D: NA
V: TRBV7-9
DNA: TGTGCCAGCAGCTTTAGCGACGGGGATGAAAAACTGTTTTTT
CDR3: CASSFSDGDEKLFF

size: once
J: TRBJ2-7
D: TRBD1
V: TRBV11-2
DNA: TGTGCCAGCAGCATAACAGGGGCAGCCTTCTACGAGCAGTACTTC
CDR3: CASSITGAAFYEQYF

size: NA
J: TRBJ1-4
D: NA
V: TRBV7-9
DNA: TGTGCCAGCAGCTTACAGGGATGGCATGAAAAACTGTTTTTT
CDR3: CASSLQGWHEKLFF